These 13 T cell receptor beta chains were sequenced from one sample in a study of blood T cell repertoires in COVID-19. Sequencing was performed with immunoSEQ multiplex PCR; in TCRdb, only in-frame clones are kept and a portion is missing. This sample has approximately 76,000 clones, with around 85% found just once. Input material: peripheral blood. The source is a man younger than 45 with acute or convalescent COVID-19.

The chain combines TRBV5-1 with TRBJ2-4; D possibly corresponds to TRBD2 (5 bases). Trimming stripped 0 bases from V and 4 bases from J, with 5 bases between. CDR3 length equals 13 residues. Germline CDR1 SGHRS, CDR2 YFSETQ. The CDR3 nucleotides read TGCGCCAGCAGCTTGGCGGGGAAAAACATTCAGTACTTC. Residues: CASSLAGKNIQYF.

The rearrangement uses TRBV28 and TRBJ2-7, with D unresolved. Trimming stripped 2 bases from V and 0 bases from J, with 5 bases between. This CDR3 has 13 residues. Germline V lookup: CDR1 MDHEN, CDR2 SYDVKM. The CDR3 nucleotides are TGTGCCAGCAGTTTAAAAGCCTCCTACGAGCAGTACTTC. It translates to CASSLKASYEQYF.

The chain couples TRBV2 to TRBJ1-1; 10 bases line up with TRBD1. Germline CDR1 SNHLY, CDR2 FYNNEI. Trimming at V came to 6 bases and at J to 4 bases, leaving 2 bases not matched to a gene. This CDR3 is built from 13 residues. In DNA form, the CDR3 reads TGTGCCAGCAGGGGACAGGGGACCACTGAAGCTTTCTTT. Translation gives CASRGQGTTEAFF.

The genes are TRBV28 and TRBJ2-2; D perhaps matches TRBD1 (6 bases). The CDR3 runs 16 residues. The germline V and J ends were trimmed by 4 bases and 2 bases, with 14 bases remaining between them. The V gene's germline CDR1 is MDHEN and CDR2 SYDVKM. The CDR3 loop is CASSSYRDINTGELFF. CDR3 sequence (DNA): TGTGCCAGCAGTTCTTACCGGGACATCAACACCGGGGAGCTGTTTTTT.

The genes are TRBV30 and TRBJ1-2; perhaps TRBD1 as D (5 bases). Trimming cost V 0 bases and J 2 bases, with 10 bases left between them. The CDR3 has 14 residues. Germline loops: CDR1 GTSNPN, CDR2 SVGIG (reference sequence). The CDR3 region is CAWSVLRGNYGYTF. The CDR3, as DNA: TGTGCCTGGAGTGTGCTGCGGGGGAACTATGGCTACACCTTC.

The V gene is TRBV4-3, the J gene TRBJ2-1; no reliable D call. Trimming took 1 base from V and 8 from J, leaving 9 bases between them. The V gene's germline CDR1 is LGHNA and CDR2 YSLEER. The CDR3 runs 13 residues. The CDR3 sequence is CASSQVLDYEQFF. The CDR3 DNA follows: TGCGCCAGCAGCCAAGTATTAGACTATGAGCAGTTCTTC.

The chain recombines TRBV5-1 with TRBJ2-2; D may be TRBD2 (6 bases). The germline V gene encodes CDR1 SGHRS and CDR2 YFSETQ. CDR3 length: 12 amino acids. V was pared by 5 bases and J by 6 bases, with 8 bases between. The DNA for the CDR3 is TGCGCCAGCAGTCCGGGAGCCGGGGAGCTGTTTTTT. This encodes CASSPGAGELFF.

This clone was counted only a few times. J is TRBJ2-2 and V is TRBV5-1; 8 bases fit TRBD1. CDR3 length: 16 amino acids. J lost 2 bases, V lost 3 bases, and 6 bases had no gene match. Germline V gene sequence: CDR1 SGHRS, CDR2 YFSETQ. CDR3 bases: TGCGCCAGCAGCTACTACAGGGGGACTAACACCGGGGAGCTGTTTTTT. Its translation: CASSYYRGTNTGELFF.

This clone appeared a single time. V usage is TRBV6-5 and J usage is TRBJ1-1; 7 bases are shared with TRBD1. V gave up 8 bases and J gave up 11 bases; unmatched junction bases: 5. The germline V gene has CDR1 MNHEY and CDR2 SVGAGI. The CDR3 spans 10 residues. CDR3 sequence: CASGPGGAFF. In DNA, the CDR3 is TGTGCCAGCGGCCCAGGGGGGGCTTTCTTT.

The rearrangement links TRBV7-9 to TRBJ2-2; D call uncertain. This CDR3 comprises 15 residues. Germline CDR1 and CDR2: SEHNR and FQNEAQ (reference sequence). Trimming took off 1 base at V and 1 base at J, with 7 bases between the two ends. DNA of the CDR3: TGTGCCAGCAGCTTAGAACATCAGAACACCGGGGAGCTGTTTTTT. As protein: CASSLEHQNTGELFF.

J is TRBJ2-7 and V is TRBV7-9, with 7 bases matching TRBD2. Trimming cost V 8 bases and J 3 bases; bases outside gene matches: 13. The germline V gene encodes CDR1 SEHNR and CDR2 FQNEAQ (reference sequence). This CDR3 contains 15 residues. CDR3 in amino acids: CASAPGGFKFYEQYF. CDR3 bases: TGTGCCAGCGCCCCCGGGGGGTTTAAGTTCTACGAGCAGTACTTC.

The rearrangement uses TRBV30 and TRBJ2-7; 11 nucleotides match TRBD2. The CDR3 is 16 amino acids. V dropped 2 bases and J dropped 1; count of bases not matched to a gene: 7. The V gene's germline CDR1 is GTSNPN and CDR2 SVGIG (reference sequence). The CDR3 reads CAWSLGLAGRSYEQYF. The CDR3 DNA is TGTGCCTGGAGTCTTGGACTAGCGGGTAGATCCTACGAGCAGTACTTC.

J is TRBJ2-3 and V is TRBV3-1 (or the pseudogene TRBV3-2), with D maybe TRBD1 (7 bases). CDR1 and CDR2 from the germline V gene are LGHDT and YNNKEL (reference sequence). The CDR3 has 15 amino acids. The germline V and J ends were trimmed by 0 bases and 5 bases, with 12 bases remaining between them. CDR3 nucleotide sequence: TGTGCCAGCAGCCAAGATCCCCAGGGGGGAGATACGCAGTATTTT. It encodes CASSQDPQGGDTQYF.